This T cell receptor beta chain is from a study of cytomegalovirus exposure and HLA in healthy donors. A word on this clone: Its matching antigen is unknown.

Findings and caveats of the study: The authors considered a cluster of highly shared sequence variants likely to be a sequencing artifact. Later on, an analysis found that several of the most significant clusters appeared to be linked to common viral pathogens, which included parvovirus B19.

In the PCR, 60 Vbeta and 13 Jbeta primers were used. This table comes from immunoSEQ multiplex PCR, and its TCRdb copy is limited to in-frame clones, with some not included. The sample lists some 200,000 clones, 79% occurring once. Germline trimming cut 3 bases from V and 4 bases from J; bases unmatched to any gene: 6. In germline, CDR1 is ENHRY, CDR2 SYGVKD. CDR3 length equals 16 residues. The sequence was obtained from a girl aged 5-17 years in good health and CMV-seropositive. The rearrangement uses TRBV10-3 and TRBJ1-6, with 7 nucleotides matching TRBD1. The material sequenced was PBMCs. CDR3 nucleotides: TGTGCCATCAGTGACTCCGTGACAGGGTATAATTCACCCCTCCACTTT. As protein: CAISDSVTGYNSPLHF.